What follows are 30 T cell receptor beta chains derived from one specimen sequenced in a study of regulatory T cells in long-lasting Graves disease. Arm-PCR of CDR3 regions and iRepertoire HTBI primers were the basis on which TCR beta libraries were built. From the multiplex PCR reads, TCRdb called clonotypes with MiXCR, one entry per CDR3 protein. The table shows over 350,000 distinct CDR3 sequences, with 20% to 25% occurring only once. Time point described: persistent/refractory GD, antithyroid drugs over 5 years with positive TRAb. The TCR library was made from RNA that had been extracted from PBMCs in TRIzol. Source: peripheral blood mononuclear cells (PBMCs), taken when the disease was refractory, from a patient treated with antithyroid drugs. The receptors here all came from a female donor with Graves disease.

This clonotype occurred a few times. This chain uses TRBV7-2 with TRBJ2-7, with unresolved D. The CDR3 is 12 amino acids. V was shortened by 4 bases and J by 4 bases, with 8 bases between the two germline ends. Germline-derived CDR1 and CDR2 are SGHTA and FQGNSA. The CDR3 coding sequence is TGTGCCAGCAGCTCATTAGGGTACGAGCAGTACTTC. This gives the protein CASSSLGYEQYF.

This clonotype was seen a few times. V usage is TRBV5-1 and J usage is TRBJ2-7; TRBD1 is a possible D gene (6 bases). The CDR3 is 15 residues long. V was cut by 0 bases and J by 6 bases, with 16 bases left in between. Germline CDR1 reads SGHRS; CDR2 reads YFSETQ. CDR3: CASSLDSRGGREQYF. In DNA form, the CDR3 reads TGCGCCAGCAGCTTGGATAGCAGGGGTGGCCGCGAGCAGTACTTC.

At least ten counts were recorded for this clonotype. The chain joins TRBV28 to TRBJ1-2, with D perhaps TRBD1 (5 bases). The CDR3 extends over 14 amino acids. Germline values: CDR1 MDHEN, CDR2 SYDVKM. V lost 8 bases to trimming and J lost 4 bases, with 17 bases between them. The CDR3 sequence: CASLAGAGLYGYTF. CDR3 nucleotides: TGTGCCAGCCTCGCCGGGGCAGGGCTCTATGGCTACACCTTC.

The genes are TRBV7-8 and TRBJ2-2; 9 positions match TRBD1. CDR3 length: 16 amino acids. Looked up from germline, CDR1 is SGHVS and CDR2 is FQNEAQ. The V gene end was trimmed by 5 bases and the J gene end by 6 bases; junction bases not matched to a gene: 10. CDR3 DNA: TGTGCCAGCAGCCATAGGCCGGGACAGGGTTCCGGGGAGCTGTTTTTT. Amino acids: CASSHRPGQGSGELFF.

In this sample, this clonotype turned up many times. The V and J genes are TRBV6-2 or TRBV6-3 and TRBJ1-2; possible D gene TRBD1, 5 bases. The CDR3 consists of 15 residues. V lost 2 bases, J lost 8 bases, and 18 bases lay in between. Germline CDR1 and CDR2: MNHEY and SVGEGT. The CDR3 nucleotides are TGTGCCAGCAGTTACGCGTCGGGCAGGGCGGAGGGCTACACCTTC. Amino acid sequence: CASSYASGRAEGYTF.

This clonotype has only a few counts. The rearrangement uses TRBV25-1 and TRBJ1-2; D is perhaps TRBD1 (5 bases). Germline V gene sequence: CDR1 MGHDK, CDR2 SYGVNS. V gave up 7 bases and J gave up 6 bases, with 12 bases separating them. This CDR3 contains 12 residues. CDR3 in DNA: TGTGCCAGCAACTGGGGGGGAGATGGCTACACCTTC. Translated, it gives CASNWGGDGYTF.

J is TRBJ2-7 and V is TRBV11-2; D uncertain. The CDR3 spans 15 residues. In germline, CDR1 is SGHAT, CDR2 FQNNGV. Trimming left V 2 bases short and J 1 base short, with 12 bases between. The chain's CDR3 is CASSLSQLLSYEQYF. CDR3 DNA: TGTGCCAGCAGCTTAAGTCAGCTACTTTCCTACGAGCAGTACTTC.

The chain links TRBV10-3 to TRBJ1-2; D unclear. The CDR3 covers 13 residues. Germline V lookup: CDR1 ENHRY, CDR2 SYGVKD. Trimming removed 0 bases at V and 6 bases at J, with 8 bases between. The CDR3 spells CAISESSGDGYTF. In nucleotides, the CDR3 is TGTGCCATCAGTGAGTCCTCCGGGGATGGCTACACCTTC.

This sequence joins TRBV4-1 and TRBJ2-7, with no clear D. Germline V gene sequence: CDR1 MGHRA, CDR2 YSYEKL. V dropped 3 bases and J dropped 2 bases, with 8 bases sitting between them. This CDR3 contains 13 residues. The CDR3 here is CASSHRETYEQYF. The CDR3 DNA reads as TGCGCCAGCAGCCACCGAGAAACCTACGAGCAGTACTTC.

This clonotype has a handful of counts. The CDR3 reads CASSLQEGYGYTF. The DNA for the CDR3 is TGTGCCAGCAGTCTCCAGGAGGGCTATGGCTACACCTTC. The chain recombines TRBV6-1 with TRBJ1-2, with D uncertain. V gave up 5 bases and J gave up 4 bases, with 11 bases separating them. Germline V CDR1 and CDR2: MNHNS, SASEGT. The CDR3 sequence is 13 residues long.

This clonotype was detected ten times or more. DNA for the CDR3: TGTGCCAGCAGCTCGGAGGCGGACGTTACCTACGAGCAGTACTTC. This codes for CASSSEADVTYEQYF. The chain employs TRBV7-6 and TRBJ2-7, with D perhaps TRBD2 (5 bases). With 4 bases removed from V and 2 bases from J, the gap between germline ends came to 15 bases. Germline V gene lookup returns CDR1 SGHVS and CDR2 FNYEAQ. This CDR3 comprises 15 residues.

The chain uses TRBV30 and TRBJ1-6; tentative D call: TRBD1 (6 bases). The CDR3 covers 11 residues. CDR1 is GTSNPN, CDR2 SVGIG, per germline (reference sequence). V dropped 4 bases and J dropped 14 bases, with 12 bases sitting between them. CDR3 coding DNA: TGTGCCTGGACTGGGGGGCCAACCCTCCACTTT. Translating it yields CAWTGGPTLHF.

The chain has TRBV6-1 and TRBJ1-3, with D perhaps matching TRBD1 (5 bases). V was pared by 5 bases and J by 6 bases, with 20 bases between. The CDR3 length is 16 residues. The V gene's germline CDR1 is MNHNS and CDR2 SASEGT. The CDR3 bases are TGTGCCAGCAGTCCCTCGGGGCTGAATGGGGAAAACACCATATATTTT. This codes for CASSPSGLNGENTIYF.

Only a few counts were recorded for this clonotype. The V gene is TRBV5-1, the J gene TRBJ1-5; perhaps TRBD1 as D (5 bases). The CDR3 is 15 residues long. Per germline, CDR1 SGHRS and CDR2 YFSETQ. Trimming pared 4 bases from V and 6 bases from J, leaving 17 bases between. Written as DNA, the CDR3 is TGCGCCAGCAGCCCGGATGGGGGGAGTGGTCAGCCCCAGCATTTT. As protein: CASSPDGGSGQPQHF.

V usage is TRBV4-2 and J usage is TRBJ2-7; D unresolved. Germline assignment: CDR1 LGHNA and CDR2 YNFKEQ. The CDR3 is made up of 14 amino acids. The V and J ends lost 3 bases and 1 base respectively, with 10 bases between them. The CDR3 coding sequence is TGTGCCAGCAGCCATCGCGAGAGATCCTACGAGCAGTACTTC. It codes for CASSHRERSYEQYF.

This clonotype was recorded at least ten times. V gene TRBV3-1 combines with J gene TRBJ1-2, with D maybe TRBD1 (6 bases). The CDR3 contains 16 residues. V lost 2 bases and J 5 bases, leaving 18 bases between the germline ends. Germline CDR1 is LGHDT and CDR2 is YNNKEL (reference sequence). The CDR3 loop reads CASSQRSQRDTYGYTF. For the CDR3, the DNA is TGTGCCAGCAGCCAAAGATCTCAACGGGACACTTATGGCTACACCTTC.

V gene TRBV7-9 combines with J gene TRBJ1-1; the D is unclear. The CDR3 length is 13 residues. V shed 1 base and J shed 7 bases, with 10 bases lying between them. CDR1 and CDR2 from the germline V gene are SEHNR and FQNEAQ (reference sequence). The CDR3 here is CASSLGVAGEAFF. In DNA form, the CDR3 reads TGTGCCAGCAGCTTAGGGGTCGCAGGTGAAGCTTTCTTT.

This clonotype was recorded a few times. The V call is TRBV20-1, the J call TRBJ2-7, with TRBD1 matching over 10 bases. With V trimmed by 2 bases and J by 3 bases, 4 bases remained unmatched. CDR1 and CDR2 (germline): DFQATT, SNEGSKA (reference sequence). The CDR3 spans 14 residues. The CDR3 sequence is CSARPTGGFYEQYF. The CDR3, as DNA: TGCAGTGCTAGACCGACAGGGGGCTTCTACGAGCAGTACTTC.

This clonotype was found many times. V usage is TRBV7-2 and J usage is TRBJ2-7; TRBD2 matches 9 bases. The germline CDR1 and CDR2 sequences are SGHTA and FQGNSA. This CDR3 contains 16 residues. J was trimmed by 5 bases and V by 5 bases; bases with no gene match: 13. The chain's CDR3 is CASSLHSGSFYDEQYF. CDR3 DNA sequence: TGTGCCAGCAGCCTCCATAGCGGGAGCTTTTATGACGAGCAGTACTTC.

A few counts support this clonotype. The V call is TRBV10-3, the J call TRBJ1-2; possibly TRBD1 for D (5 bases). This CDR3 spans 14 amino acids. The V end lost 1 base, the J end lost 3 bases, and 9 bases lay between the germline ends. Germline lookup yields CDR1 ENHRY and CDR2 SYGVKD. CDR3 coding DNA: TGTGCCATCAGTGAGTTGGCAGGGCACTATGGCTACACCTTC. As protein: CAISELAGHYGYTF.

The chain recombines TRBV11-2 with TRBJ2-7, with 7 bases that match TRBD1. V lost 6 bases and J lost 3; bases outside the gene matches: 14. The germline V gene has CDR1 SGHAT and CDR2 FQNNGV. The CDR3 consists of 16 residues. CDR3 coding DNA: TGTGCCAGCAGTCTTCCCCCCTCCGGGACAGTCTACGAGCAGTACTTC. Its translation: CASSLPPSGTVYEQYF.

This clonotype was observed a few times. Being one base from a much bigger clone, this may be a read error. The J gene is TRBJ1-4, the V gene TRBV28; D is unresolved. This CDR3 comprises 15 residues. In germline, CDR1 is MDHEN, CDR2 SYDVKM. The CDR3 loop is CASCLKAAGSEKLFF. DNA for the CDR3: TGTGCCAGCTGTTTAAAGGCAGCGGGGAGTGAAAAACTGTTTTTT.

The gene calls are TRBV29-1 and TRBJ2-1, with D perhaps given as TRBD1 or TRBD2 (5 bases each). This CDR3 is built from 14 residues. Germline CDR1 is SQVTM and CDR2 is ANQGSEA. Trimming shortened V by 4 bases and J by 4 bases, and 14 bases separated the two germline ends. The CDR3 region is CSVVGGTVYNEQFF. CDR3 DNA sequence: TGCAGCGTTGTTGGGGGTACAGTTTACAATGAGCAGTTCTTC.

This clonotype was seen repeatedly, ten times or more. The chain has TRBV2 and TRBJ1-1; tentatively, D is TRBD1 (6 bases). Germline V gene data show CDR1 as SNHLY and CDR2 as FYNNEI. V was pared by 8 bases and J by 0 bases, with 19 bases between. This CDR3 region has 16 residues. CDR3 region: CASLGGGALVNTEAFF. Here the CDR3 DNA reads TGTGCCAGCCTCGGGGGGGGGGCACTGGTGAACACTGAAGCTTTCTTT.

The chain combines TRBV15 with TRBJ2-2; 7 bases are a match to TRBD2. Germline CDR1 reads LNHNV; CDR2 reads YYDKDF (reference sequence). J was trimmed by 6 bases and V by 1 base; bases with no gene match: 5. This CDR3 has 15 amino acids. The CDR3 nucleotides are TGTGCCACCAGCAGAGGGGGAGGGGAGTCCGGGGAGCTGTTTTTT. It encodes CATSRGGGESGELFF. The entire variable domain, with the rest obtained from reference TRBV15 and TRBJ2-2, is as follows: DAMVIQNPRYQVTQFGKPVTLSCSQTLNHNVMYWYQQKSSQAPKLLFHYYDKDFNNEADTPDNFQSRRPNTSFCFLDIRSPGLGDTAMYLCATSRGGGESGELFFGEGSRLTVL.

This clonotype was recorded at least ten times. The junction departs from germline at one end; a sequencing error may be responsible. The V and J genes are TRBV7-8 and TRBJ2-5; 7 nucleotides line up with TRBD1. CDR1 is SGHVS, CDR2 FQNEAQ, per germline. There are 13 residues in the CDR3. This chain's CDR3 is CANSPGGQETQYF. Here the CDR3 DNA reads TGTGCCAACAGCCCAGGGGGCCAAGAGACCCAGTACTTC. The full variable domain, in which reference TRBV7-8 and TRBJ2-5 provide the parts outside the CDR3, is GAGVSQSPRYKVAKRGQDVALRCDPISGHVSLFWYQQALGQGPEFLTYFQNEAQLDKSGLPSDRFFAERPEGSVSTLKIQRTQQEDSAVYLCANSPGGQETQYFGPGTRLLVL.

This clonotype was observed at least ten times. The rearrangement uses TRBV2 and TRBJ2-5, with D tentatively TRBD1 or TRBD2 (5 bases each). CDR1 and CDR2 (germline): SNHLY, FYNNEI. V dropped 3 bases and J dropped 2 bases, with 22 bases sitting between them. The CDR3 covers 18 residues. CDR3 DNA: TGTGCCAGCAGTGACCGGGACCCAGGTTGGGCGGGTCAAGAGACCCAGTACTTC. As protein: CASSDRDPGWAGQETQYF.

The sample holds a few counts of this clonotype. This rearrangement joins TRBV29-1 to TRBJ2-7; D not certain. Trimming shortened V by 7 bases and J by 2 bases, and 12 bases separated the two germline ends. This CDR3 has 12 amino acids. Germline V gene sequence: CDR1 SQVTM, CDR2 ANQGSEA. The CDR3 DNA reads TGCAGCGGTGCGACTTCCCCCTACGAGCAGTACTTC. This encodes CSGATSPYEQYF.

The chain combines TRBV6-5 with TRBJ2-3; D gene uncertain. The CDR3 has 13 amino acids. Germline loops: CDR1 MNHEY, CDR2 SVGAGI. Trimming left V 0 bases short and J 4 bases short, with 5 bases between. In DNA, the CDR3 is TGTGCCAGCAGTTACTCGGCGGCAGATACGCAGTATTTT. Amino acids: CASSYSAADTQYF.

This clonotype was counted many times. V and J are TRBV6-1 and TRBJ2-7; D possibly corresponds to TRBD1 (5 bases). The CDR3 is 12 residues long. Germline assignment: CDR1 MNHNS and CDR2 SASEGT. V lost 6 bases and J lost 3, with 9 bases in between. The CDR3 nucleotides are TGTGCCAGCAGGGACAAGAACTACGAGCAGTACTTC. It yields the protein CASRDKNYEQYF.